Described below is a single TCR beta chain sequence and its context. In its sample, this clone was seen once. Which antigen it targets is not known. No base quality information exists; no much larger clone differs at one position. The sample belongs to a study of blood T cell repertoires in COVID-19 (dated by TCRdb to 2018 to 2021). Looking at the study overall: Samples from collaborators originated in the United States, Italy and Spain and spanned both the acute and convalescent phases of COVID-19. The material from the prospective study consisted of cDNA or gDNA derived from T cells, B-cell-depleted T cells, or PBMCs. Deeply sampled blood TCRbeta repertoires from subjects exposed to, actively infected with, or recovered from COVID-19 were included in the dataset. The repertoires were released in a freely available public database intended as a resource for research on the immune response to SARS-CoV-2. The samples were drawn from two sources: the first 160 participants of the ongoing ImmuneRACE study, and 1,200 or so subjects contributed by 6 global collaborators. Sample metadata almost always included a de-identified subject ID, COVID-19 status, age in years and sex. Where available, HLA class I and class II types were taken from metadata supplied by the sample provider and were not determined by assay-based typing. What the research found in general, with its limitations: How much clinical and demographic metadata was included differed by source and by participant, and the metadata was provided uncurated.

Reading the germline V gene gives CDR1 SGHAT and CDR2 FQNNGV. The CDR3 measures 15 amino acids from cysteine to phenylalanine. Only the CDR3 portion is preserved as DNA: 45 bases, with reading frame beginning at the first base. Relative to germline, V is missing 4 bases and J is missing 3 bases, with 9 bases of the junction outside any gene match. Collaborating institutions collected whole blood in K2EDTA tubes following their own protocols. For TCRbeta analysis, collaborators shipped samples in one of three forms: frozen whole blood, isolated PBMCs, or DNA extracted from either of those sample types. The immunoSEQ Assay, a bias-controlled multiplex PCR, was used to amplify TCRbeta CDR3 regions from genomic DNA. In the original analysis: The number of nucleated cells in each sample was estimated by amplification of reference gene primers within the assay. To quantify the absolute abundance of each unique TCRbeta CDR3 rearrangement, sequence reads were collapsed and filtered. For each sample, productive Simpson clonality was calculated as the square root of Simpson's diversity index over productive rearrangements. TCRdb obtained this table from immuneACCESS and retained in-frame rearrangements with V and J assigned. These tables miss some clones; where compared with another copy, unresolved V genes account for less than half of the shortfall, and the remainder is unexplained. V and J calls and clone size are those listed in that table; D and trimming were worked out from the DNA. This sample gives about 200,000 clones in total; approximately 90% of them show up just once. Together, the top ten hold roughly 1.2% of the sample.

This receptor was identified in a man aged 25-45 years with acute or convalescent COVID-19. The sequencing input was peripheral blood. The rearranged segments are TRBV11-2 and TRBJ2-7, and 7 junction bases match TRBD2. The bases are TGTGCCAGCAGCTCTCTGGCGGGAGAAGTCTACGAGCAGTACTTC. Translated, this is CASSSLAGEVYEQYF.